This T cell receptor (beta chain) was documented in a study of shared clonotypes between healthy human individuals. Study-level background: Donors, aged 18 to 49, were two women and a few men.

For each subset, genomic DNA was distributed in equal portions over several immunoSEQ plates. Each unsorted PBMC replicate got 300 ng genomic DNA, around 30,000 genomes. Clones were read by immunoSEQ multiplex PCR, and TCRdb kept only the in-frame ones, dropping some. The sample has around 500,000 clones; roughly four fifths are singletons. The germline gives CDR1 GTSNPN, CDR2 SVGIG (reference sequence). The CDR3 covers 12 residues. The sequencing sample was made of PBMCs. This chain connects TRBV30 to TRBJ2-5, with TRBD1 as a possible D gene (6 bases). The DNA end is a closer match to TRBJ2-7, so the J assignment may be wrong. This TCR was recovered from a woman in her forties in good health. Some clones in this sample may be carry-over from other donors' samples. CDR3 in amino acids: CASRTAWYEQYF. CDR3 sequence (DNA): TGTGCCTCAAGGACAGCATGGTACGAGCAGTACTTC.